The source of this TCR beta chain is a study of cytomegalovirus exposure and HLA in healthy donors. The CDR3 is made up of 12 amino acids. V lost 3 bases and J 4 bases, leaving 10 bases between the germline ends. Germline CDR1 reads GTSNPN; CDR2 reads SVGIG (reference sequence). PCR primers comprised 60 Vbeta and 13 Jbeta primers. The method was immunoSEQ multiplex PCR; TCRdb's version includes in-frame clones alone and lacks a portion of them. The sample consists of approximately 120,000 clones, roughly 80% of them appearing once. Points from the study as a whole: Reported findings show TCR beta sequences accurately forecast HLA-A and HLA-B alleles in most subjects. Several of the most significant clusters were apparently associated with common viral pathogens in a later analysis. In vitro assays verified that a few CMV-associated chains recognized CMV antigens specifically. DRB1 showed the most TCR associations and HLA-C the fewest in a later analysis, as rates varied by HLA locus.

Comments on this clone: Antigen specificity is unknown.

This clonotype originated in a man between 18 and 35 years old in good health and CMV-seropositive. The V gene is TRBV30, the J gene TRBJ2-7, with D perhaps matching TRBD1 (5 bases). The sample consisted of PBMCs. CDR3 coding DNA: TGTGCCTGGAGCGCTGACAGTTACGAGCAGTACTTC. It is translated as CAWSADSYEQYF.